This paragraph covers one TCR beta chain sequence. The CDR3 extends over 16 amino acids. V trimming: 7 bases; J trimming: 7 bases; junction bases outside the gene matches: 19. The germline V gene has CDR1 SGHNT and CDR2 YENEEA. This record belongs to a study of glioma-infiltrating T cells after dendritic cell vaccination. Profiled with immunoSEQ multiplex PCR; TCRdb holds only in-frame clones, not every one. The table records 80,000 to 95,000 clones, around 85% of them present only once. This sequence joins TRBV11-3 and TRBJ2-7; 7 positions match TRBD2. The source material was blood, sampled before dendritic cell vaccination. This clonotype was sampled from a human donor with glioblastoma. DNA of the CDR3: TGTGCCAGCACTTATTCGAGCGGGGCGCAGGGACTGGAGCAGTACTTC. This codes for CASTYSSGAQGLEQYF.